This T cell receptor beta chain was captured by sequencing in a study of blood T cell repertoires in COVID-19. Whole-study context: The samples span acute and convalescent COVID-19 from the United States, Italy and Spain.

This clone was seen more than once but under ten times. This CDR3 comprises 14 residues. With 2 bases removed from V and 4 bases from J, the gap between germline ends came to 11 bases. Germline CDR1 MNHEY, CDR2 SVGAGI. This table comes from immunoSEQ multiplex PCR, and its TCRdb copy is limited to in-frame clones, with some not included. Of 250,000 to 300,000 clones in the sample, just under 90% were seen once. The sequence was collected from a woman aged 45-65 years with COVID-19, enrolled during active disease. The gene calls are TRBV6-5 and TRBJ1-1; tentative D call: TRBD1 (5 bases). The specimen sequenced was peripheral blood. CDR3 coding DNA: TGTGCCAGCAGTTACGGTTTAGACAGCACTGAAGCTTTCTTT. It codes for CASSYGLDSTEAFF.